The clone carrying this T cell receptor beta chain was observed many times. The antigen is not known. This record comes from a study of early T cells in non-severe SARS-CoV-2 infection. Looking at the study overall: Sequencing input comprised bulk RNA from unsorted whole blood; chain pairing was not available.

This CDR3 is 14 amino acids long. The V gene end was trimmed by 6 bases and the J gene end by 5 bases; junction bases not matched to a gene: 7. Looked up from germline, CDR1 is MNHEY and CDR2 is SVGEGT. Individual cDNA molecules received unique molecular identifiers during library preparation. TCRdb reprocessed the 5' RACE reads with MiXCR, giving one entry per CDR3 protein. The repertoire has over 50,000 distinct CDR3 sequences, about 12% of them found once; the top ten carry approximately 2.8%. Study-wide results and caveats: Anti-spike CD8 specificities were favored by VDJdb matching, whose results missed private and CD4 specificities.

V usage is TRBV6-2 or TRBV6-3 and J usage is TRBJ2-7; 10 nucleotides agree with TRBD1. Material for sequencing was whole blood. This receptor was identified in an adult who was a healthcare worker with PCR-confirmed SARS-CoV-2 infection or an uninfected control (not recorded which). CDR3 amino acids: CASSERTGGDEQYF. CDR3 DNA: TGTGCCAGCAGCGAGAGGACAGGGGGGGACGAGCAGTACTTC.